The clone carrying this TCR beta chain was observed a single time. The entry originates in a study of blood T cell repertoires in COVID-19. Data came from immunoSEQ multiplex PCR; TCRdb stores just in-frame clones and leaves some out. The sample contains 150,000 to 200,000 clones, 88% of which appear only once. The CDR3 totals 15 residues. V dropped 9 bases and J dropped 0 bases, with 15 bases sitting between them. In germline, CDR1 is MRHNA, CDR2 SNTAGT. Sequenced: peripheral blood. The receptor was isolated from a man aged 65 to 85 with active or convalescent COVID-19. The chain recombines TRBV6-4 with TRBJ2-1, with D tentatively TRBD2 (5 bases). This chain's CDR3 is CASAFRDGSYNEQFF. CDR3 bases: TGTGCCAGTGCGTTCCGGGATGGCTCCTACAATGAGCAGTTCTTC.